The 24 T cell receptor beta chains given below trace back to one sample, sequenced in a study of PD-1 blockade in classical Hodgkin lymphoma. The patients all showed relapse after autologous stem cell transplantation, while their brentuximab vedotin exposure varied. Negative selection with magnetic separation was used to purify CD4+ T cells from thawed PBMCs. Only in-frame clones appear in the TCRdb table, and some are missing; sequencing was by immunoSEQ multiplex PCR. The repertoire holds some 8,900 clones, with approximately 84% as singletons. This specimen consisted of CD4+ T cells from blood, obtained at baseline. Receptor source: a human donor with classical Hodgkin lymphoma.

This clone was recorded once. This chain uses TRBV10-3 with TRBJ1-3; D remains unclear. V lost 6 bases to trimming and J lost 0 bases, with 12 bases between them. The CDR3 runs to 15 residues. CDR1 ENHRY and CDR2 SYGVKD come from the germline V gene. The CDR3, as DNA: TGTGCCATCAGCGACCGTATAACCTCTGGAAACACCATATATTTT. Amino acids: CAISDRITSGNTIYF.

CDR3 sequence reads: CASSPRQGTSPYGYTF. In DNA, the CDR3 is TGTGCCAGCAGCCCCAGGCAGGGGACCTCACCCTATGGCTACACCTTC. The chain has TRBV7-9 and TRBJ1-2, with D possibly matching TRBD1 (6 bases). Germline V gene lookup returns CDR1 SEHNR and CDR2 FQNEAQ (reference sequence). Trimming took off 5 bases at V and 4 bases at J, with 20 bases between the two ends. The CDR3 runs 16 residues.

The V gene is TRBV5-1, the J gene TRBJ1-2, with D perhaps matching TRBD1 (6 bases). The CDR3 is made up of 13 amino acids. Germline CDR1 and CDR2: SGHRS and YFSETQ. Trimming took 0 bases from V and 8 from J, leaving 11 bases between them. The CDR3 sequence is CASSLDEGTGYTF. CDR3 nucleotides: TGCGCCAGCAGCTTGGATGAGGGGACAGGCTACACCTTC.

The chain joins TRBV6-1 to TRBJ2-5; TRBD1 is a possible D gene (6 bases). Germline V lookup: CDR1 MNHNS, CDR2 SASEGT. V gave up 2 bases and J gave up 7 bases, with 14 bases separating them. CDR3 length equals 14 residues. CDR3 sequence reads: CASSEFAGVGTQYF. CDR3 bases: TGTGCCAGCAGTGAATTTGCAGGGGTGGGGACCCAGTACTTC.

This chain connects TRBV11-2 to TRBJ2-2; TRBD1 is a possible D gene (6 bases). V was shortened by 4 bases and J by 1 base, with 13 bases between the two germline ends. Germline CDR1 and CDR2: SGHAT and FQNNGV. The CDR3 is 16 residues long. DNA of the CDR3: TGTGCCAGCAGCTCTTCTAGGGGGAGGAACACCGGGGAGCTGTTTTTT. This sequence encodes CASSSSRGRNTGELFF.

This clone was counted between two and nine times. The rearrangement links TRBV10-3 to TRBJ1-2, with 7 bases matching TRBD1. The ends lost 0 bases at V and 8 bases at J; junction bases unmatched: 6. Per the germline V gene, CDR1 is ENHRY and CDR2 is SYGVKD. The CDR3 extends over 14 amino acids. CDR3 DNA: TGTGCCATCAGTGAGTCAGGGGGCGCGAAGGGCTACACCTTC. Translating gives CAISESGGAKGYTF.

The chain uses TRBV6-6 and TRBJ1-4, with TRBD1 matching over 10 bases. V was pared by 6 bases and J by 10 bases, with 14 bases of the junction left unmatched. The CDR3 is 16 residues long. The germline V gene encodes CDR1 MNHNY and CDR2 SVGAGI (reference sequence). The CDR3 loop reads CASRPPPGTGVLKLFF. CDR3 bases: TGTGCCAGCAGGCCCCCTCCCGGGACAGGGGTCCTAAAACTGTTTTTT.

The gene calls are TRBV18 and TRBJ2-6, with 13 bases fitting TRBD2. After removal of 5 bases from V and 3 bases from J, the junction contained 7 bases not matched to a gene. Per germline, CDR1 KGHSH and CDR2 LQKENI. CDR3 size: 18 residues. CDR3 sequence (DNA): TGTGCCAGCTCAAGGACTAGCGGGAGAGTAAGTGGGGCCAACGTCCTGACTTTC. Translating gives CASSRTSGRVSGANVLTF.

The chain links TRBV7-9 to TRBJ2-5; 7 bases map to TRBD2. The CDR3 runs 16 residues. V was clipped by 3 bases and J by 2 bases; unmatched bases: 9. Germline V gene sequence: CDR1 SEHNR, CDR2 FQNEAQ (reference sequence). The chain's CDR3 is CASSFPSGLGQETQYF. DNA for the CDR3: TGTGCCAGCAGCTTTCCTAGCGGTCTGGGGCAAGAGACCCAGTACTTC.

The chain recombines TRBV5-1 with TRBJ2-1, with D uncertain. The germline V and J ends were trimmed by 0 bases and 4 bases, with 5 bases remaining between them. The CDR3 has 13 residues. From germline, CDR1 is SGHRS and CDR2 YFSETQ. The chain's CDR3 is CASSLGGYNEQFF. The CDR3, as DNA: TGCGCCAGCAGCTTGGGCGGTTACAATGAGCAGTTCTTC. Variable domain in full (rest from reference TRBV5-1 and TRBJ2-1): KAGVTQTPRYLIKTRGQQVTLSCSPISGHRSVSWYQQTPGQGLQFLFEYFSETQRNKGNFPGRFSGRQFSNSRSEMNVSTLELGDSALYLCASSLGGYNEQFFGPGTRLTVL.

This chain uses TRBV5-6 with TRBJ1-1, with D possibly TRBD1 on 5 matching bases. This CDR3 comprises 13 residues. Deletions cut 0 bases from V and 5 bases from J, with 8 bases between. Germline V CDR1 and CDR2: SGHDT, YYEEEE. The CDR3 nucleotides are TGTGCCAGCAGCTTGGCGGGGGTTACTGAAGCTTTCTTT. Translated, it gives CASSLAGVTEAFF.

This chain links TRBV10-3 with TRBJ1-4; TRBD1 agrees at 7 bases. This CDR3 is built from 14 residues. Germline values: CDR1 ENHRY, CDR2 SYGVKD. V shed 4 bases and J 2 bases; nucleotides not matched to a gene: 1. In nucleotides, the CDR3 is TGTGCCATCAGTGTGACAGGGACTAATGAAAAACTGTTTTTT. Protein: CAISVTGTNEKLFF.

The rearrangement uses TRBV6-6 and TRBJ2-1; tentatively, D is TRBD1 or TRBD2 (5 bases each). Germline V gives CDR1 MNHNY, CDR2 SVGAGI (reference sequence). This CDR3 comprises 15 residues. The ends were cut back, 7 bases at V and 7 bases at J, with 20 bases in the middle. The CDR3 protein is CASKTRDPLDNEQFF. The CDR3 DNA reads as TGTGCCAGCAAGACCCGGGACCCCTTAGATAATGAGCAGTTCTTC.

The J gene is TRBJ2-5, the V gene TRBV30; D gene uncertain. CDR1 is GTSNPN, CDR2 SVGIG, per germline (reference sequence). V was cut by 0 bases and J by 4 bases, with 18 bases left in between. This CDR3 spans 16 amino acids. The CDR3 region is CAWSVGRLAVGETQYF. Here the CDR3 DNA reads TGTGCCTGGAGTGTAGGCAGGCTGGCCGTGGGAGAGACCCAGTACTTC.

The J gene is TRBJ2-7, the V gene TRBV7-2; D call uncertain. The CDR3 extends over 13 amino acids. V lost 1 base and J 6 bases, leaving 10 bases between the germline ends. Germline-derived CDR1 and CDR2 are SGHTA and FQGNSA. The CDR3 loop reads CASSLGSSREQYF. The DNA for the CDR3 is TGTGCCAGCAGCTTAGGCAGCAGTCGCGAGCAGTACTTC.

The chain employs TRBV5-1 and TRBJ2-7; the match to TRBD1 covers 10 bases. The V segment lost 4 bases and the J segment 6 bases; nucleotides outside the gene matches: 10. Per germline, CDR1 SGHRS and CDR2 YFSETQ. The CDR3 extends over 15 amino acids. CDR3 bases: TGCGCCAGCAGCCCCGAGACAGGGGGCTTCCCCGAGCAGTACTTC. Translation gives CASSPETGGFPEQYF.

This sequence joins TRBV2 and TRBJ1-2; 8 bases align to TRBD1. V shed 4 bases and J 7 bases; nucleotides not matched to a gene: 8. CDR3 length equals 14 residues. The V gene's germline CDR1 is SNHLY and CDR2 FYNNEI. CDR3 bases: TGTGCCAGCAGTGGGCGCGGGACAGGCTCTGGCTACACCTTC. It is translated as CASSGRGTGSGYTF.

This chain uses TRBV4-2 with TRBJ2-3, with D possibly called TRBD1 or TRBD2 (5 bases each). The CDR3 spans 19 residues. Germline lookup yields CDR1 LGHNA and CDR2 YNFKEQ. The V end was cut by 0 bases, the J end by 3 bases, with 22 bases between. CDR3 coding DNA: TGTGCCAGCAGCCAAGACCAGGGCAGAAGCTGGGGGAAGACAGATACGCAGTATTTT. Amino acids: CASSQDQGRSWGKTDTQYF.

J is TRBJ2-2 and V is TRBV19; tentative D call: TRBD2 (6 bases). The CDR3 covers 13 residues. Germline V lookup: CDR1 LNHDA, CDR2 SQIVND (reference sequence). Trimming took 9 bases from V and 7 from J, leaving 15 bases between them. The DNA of the CDR3 is TGTGCCAGCGAAAGCGGTAGCGGCGGGGAGCTGTTTTTT. Encoded protein: CASESGSGGELFF. Full variable domain (remainder filled in from reference TRBV19 and TRBJ2-2): DGGITQSPKYLFRKEGQNVTLSCEQNLNHDAMYWYRQDPGQGLRLIYYSQIVNDFQKGDIAEGYSVSREKKESFPLTVTSAQKNPTAFYLCASESGSGGELFFGEGSRLTVL.

The rearrangement links TRBV18 to TRBJ2-1; TRBD2 matches 11 bases. The V gene end was trimmed by 3 bases and the J gene end by 6 bases; junction bases not matched to a gene: 7. This CDR3 contains 16 residues. Germline CDR1 is KGHSH and CDR2 is LQKENI. The CDR3 nucleotides are TGTGCCAGCTCACCCCCGACTAGCGGGATCGGCAATGAGCAGTTCTTC. Protein: CASSPPTSGIGNEQFF.

This clone was seen more than once but under ten times. J is TRBJ2-1 and V is TRBV28, with a weak D call TRBD1 (6 bases). V lost 5 bases, J lost 10 bases, and 21 bases lay in between. The CDR3 has 15 residues. Germline V CDR1 and CDR2: MDHEN, SYDVKM. The CDR3 nucleotides read TGTGCCAGCAGTGCCCCATCATATACAGGGATCGAGCAGTTCTTC. This encodes CASSAPSYTGIEQFF.

This clone was seen a single time. The rearrangement joins TRBV27 to TRBJ1-6; D may be TRBD1 (6 bases). There are 14 residues in the CDR3. Germline loops: CDR1 MNHEY, CDR2 SMNVEV (reference sequence). V dropped 8 bases and J dropped 7 bases, with 15 bases sitting between them. CDR3 sequence (DNA): TGTGCCAGCTCTCGGGGGGCTAGGAATTCACCCCTCCACTTT. The encoded protein is CASSRGARNSPLHF.

This chain joins TRBV2 and TRBJ2-1; D may be TRBD1 or TRBD2 (5 bases each). Trimming shortened V by 8 bases and J by 10 bases, and 24 bases separated the two germline ends. The CDR3 sequence is 15 residues long. Germline lookup yields CDR1 SNHLY and CDR2 FYNNEI. The CDR3 DNA reads TGTGCCAGCTCGTATACTGGGGACCTATATAGGGAGCAGTTCTTC. The encoded protein is CASSYTGDLYREQFF.

The CDR3 DNA reads TGCGCCAGCAGCTTGGGGGTGGAGACCCAGTACTTC. It encodes CASSLGVETQYF. J is TRBJ2-5 and V is TRBV5-1; D is uncertain. V gave up 0 bases and J gave up 5 bases, with 5 bases separating them. The length of the CDR3 is 12 residues. The germline gives CDR1 SGHRS, CDR2 YFSETQ.